These 18 T cell receptor beta chains came from one sample sequenced in a study of cytomegalovirus exposure and HLA in healthy donors. The protocol was immunoSEQ multiplex PCR, while the TCRdb copy is restricted to in-frame clones and leaves out a portion. Of 120,000 or so clones listed, approximately 95% are singletons. Specimen: PBMCs. Every receptor here comes from a man younger than 35 in good health and CMV-seronegative.

Concerning this clone itself: One end of the junction varies from germline; a read error may be responsible. This chain uses TRBV5-1 with TRBJ2-5; TRBD1 agrees at 10 bases. The J call is doubtful: the DNA matches TRBJ2-7 better. The germline V gene has CDR1 SGHRS and CDR2 YFSETQ. This CDR3 has 14 residues. CDR3 nucleotide sequence: TGTGCCAGCTATCGTGGGACAGGGGTTCTCGAGCAGTACTTC. Its translation: CASYRGTGVLEQYF.

The chain recombines TRBV11-2 with TRBJ2-7, with 7 positions matching TRBD2. V shed 7 bases and J 4 bases; nucleotides not matched to a gene: 4. CDR1 and CDR2 (germline): SGHAT, FQNNGV. The CDR3 sequence is 12 residues long. CDR3 loop: CASTLGGYEQYF. The CDR3 DNA reads as TGTGCCAGCACCCTGGGGGGGTACGAGCAGTACTTC. Using reference TRBV11-2 and TRBJ2-7 for the parts outside the CDR3, the full variable domain is EAGVAQSPRYKIIEKRQSVAFWCNPISGHATLYWYQQILGQGPKLLIQFQNNGVVDDSQLPKDRFSAERLKGVDSTLKIQPAKLEDSAVYLCASTLGGYEQYFGPGTRLTVT.

This chain joins TRBV6-1 and TRBJ2-7; 9 bases are shared with TRBD2. V lost 2 bases, J lost 5 bases, and 7 bases stayed unmatched. Germline V gene lookup returns CDR1 MNHNS and CDR2 SASEGT. The CDR3 has 15 residues. The CDR3 spells CASSERRWTSDEQYF. CDR3 nucleotide sequence: TGTGCCAGCAGTGAAAGGAGGTGGACTAGCGACGAGCAGTACTTC.

The V call is TRBV28, the J call TRBJ2-1; 8 bases align to TRBD2. The CDR3 totals 17 residues. Germline V lookup: CDR1 MDHEN, CDR2 SYDVKM. V dropped 4 bases and J dropped 0; count of bases not matched to a gene: 8. CDR3 loop: CASSWTGGRGSYNEQFF. The DNA for the CDR3 is TGTGCCAGCAGTTGGACGGGAGGGAGGGGCTCCTACAATGAGCAGTTCTTC.

The table lists this clone with a count of one. The chain is built from TRBV6-1 and TRBJ2-4, with 9 bases aligning to TRBD1. V trimming: 6 bases; J trimming: 9 bases; junction bases outside the gene matches: 9. The germline gives CDR1 MNHNS, CDR2 SASEGT. The CDR3 sequence is 14 residues long. The CDR3 bases are TGTGCCAGCAGCCCACTACAGGGGGCCGTCATTCAGTACTTC. Its protein product is CASSPLQGAVIQYF.

This clone was recorded only once. The rearrangement uses TRBV27 and TRBJ2-3; 9 nucleotides match TRBD1. The CDR3 contains 16 residues. Germline CDR1 is MNHEY and CDR2 is SMNVEV (reference sequence). With V trimmed by 6 bases and J by 3 bases, 10 bases remained unmatched. The CDR3 here is CASRKSGTGRTDTQYF. CDR3 nucleotide sequence: TGTGCCAGCAGAAAATCCGGGACAGGGCGTACAGATACGCAGTATTTT.

This rearrangement joins TRBV5-6 to TRBJ2-5, with TRBD1 matching 8 bases. The V gene's germline CDR1 is SGHDT and CDR2 YYEEEE. J was trimmed by 5 bases and V by 0 bases; bases with no gene match: 6. The CDR3 totals 15 residues. Here the CDR3 DNA reads TGTGCCAGCAGCTTGGAGACAGGGGCGGGGGAGACCCAGTACTTC. Amino acid sequence: CASSLETGAGETQYF.

The chain carries TRBV15 and TRBJ1-2, with D possibly being TRBD1 (5 bases). V was clipped by 5 bases and J by 8 bases, with 27 bases between them. The CDR3 covers 17 residues. Germline V gives CDR1 LNHNV, CDR2 YYDKDF (reference sequence). CDR3 residues: CATSSRTPFGQSWGYTF. The CDR3 bases are TGTGCCACCAGCTCTCGGACACCCTTCGGGCAATCTTGGGGCTACACCTTC.

The chain links TRBV13 to TRBJ2-3, with 14 bases fitting TRBD2. The CDR3 runs to 19 residues. Losses at the gene ends were 0 bases for V and 4 bases for J; bases not matched to a gene: 9. Germline CDR1 PRHDT, CDR2 FYEKMQ (reference sequence). The CDR3 nucleotides are TGTGCCAGCAGCTTAGGGACTAGCGGGAGGGCCCGGTTATCAGATACGCAGTATTTT. Protein product: CASSLGTSGRARLSDTQYF.

The V and J genes are TRBV30 and TRBJ1-5, with D maybe TRBD1 (6 bases). The V gene lost 2 bases and the J gene lost 3 bases, with 11 bases spanning the gap. Germline CDR1 GTSNPN, CDR2 SVGIG (reference sequence). The CDR3 totals 14 residues. As DNA, the CDR3 is TGTGCCTGGAGTTCTGACAGGTTCAATCAGCCCCAGCATTTT. As protein: CAWSSDRFNQPQHF.

The chain is built from TRBV4-2 and TRBJ2-3; D is unresolved. The CDR3 spans 14 residues. Trimming took off 0 bases at V and 4 bases at J, with 8 bases between the two ends. The germline gives CDR1 LGHNA, CDR2 YNFKEQ. CDR3 nucleotide sequence: TGTGCCAGCAGCCAAGAGACTTCGCCAGATACGCAGTATTTT. Translating it yields CASSQETSPDTQYF.

The chain employs TRBV27 and TRBJ2-7; D is unclear. Germline loops: CDR1 MNHEY, CDR2 SMNVEV (reference sequence). This CDR3 region has 15 residues. Trimming removed 3 bases from V and 3 bases from J, with 15 bases in between. The CDR3 loop is CASSFGQTVGYEQYF. DNA of the CDR3: TGTGCCAGCAGTTTTGGGCAGACGGTAGGCTACGAGCAGTACTTC.

The J gene is TRBJ2-7, the V gene TRBV10-3; maybe TRBD2 (6 bases). This CDR3 spans 14 amino acids. The V gene lost 11 bases and the J gene lost 2 bases, with 19 bases spanning the gap. CDR1 ENHRY and CDR2 SYGVKD come from the germline V gene. Written as DNA, the CDR3 is TGTGCCTCCCTGTCGGGAGAGGGTCCCTACGAGCAGTACTTC. This gives the protein CASLSGEGPYEQYF.

The chain couples TRBV14 to TRBJ2-1, with D possibly TRBD1 on 6 matching bases. Germline V gene data show CDR1 as SGHDN and CDR2 as FVKESK. The CDR3 runs to 16 residues. The V gene lost 5 bases and the J gene lost 0 bases, with 14 bases spanning the gap. The CDR3 reads CASSSRTATSYNEQFF. The DNA for the CDR3 is TGTGCCAGCAGCTCCCGGACAGCCACCTCCTACAATGAGCAGTTCTTC.

The rearrangement uses TRBV13 and TRBJ2-6; TRBD2 matches at 14 bases. The trim removed 4 bases at V and 3 bases at J, leaving 5 bases unmatched. Germline-derived CDR1 and CDR2 are PRHDT and FYEKMQ (reference sequence). The CDR3 consists of 18 residues. Written as DNA, the CDR3 is TGTGCCAGCAGCTCCGGACTAGCGGGAGGATTTGGGGCCAACGTCCTGACTTTC. The encoded protein is CASSSGLAGGFGANVLTF.

This clone was observed a single time. V and J are TRBV27 and TRBJ2-3, with 13 bases identical to TRBD2. Unmatched junction bases numbered 11, after V lost 5 bases and J lost 9 bases. The CDR3 contains 16 residues. CDR1 MNHEY and CDR2 SMNVEV come from the germline V gene (reference sequence). CDR3 coding DNA: TGTGCCAGCAGTATACCGACTAGCGGGAGGATGGTAACGCAGTATTTT. Its translation is CASSIPTSGRMVTQYF.

The V and J genes are TRBV7-9 and TRBJ2-3; tentative D call: TRBD2 (5 bases). Germline assignment: CDR1 SEHNR and CDR2 FQNEAQ (reference sequence). This CDR3 contains 17 residues. V lost 5 bases, J lost 6 bases, and 24 bases lay in between. CDR3 region: CASSPALGRPLADTQYF. CDR3 DNA sequence: TGTGCCAGCAGCCCAGCCCTTGGGAGACCCTTGGCGGATACGCAGTATTTT.

This chain joins TRBV7-6 and TRBJ2-3, with TRBD2 matching over 10 bases. After removal of 4 bases from V and 3 bases from J, the junction contained 7 bases not matched to a gene. The CDR3 has 16 amino acids. Germline V gives CDR1 SGHVS, CDR2 FNYEAQ. The CDR3 loop is CASSSRASGRTDTQYF. The CDR3 DNA is TGTGCCAGCAGCTCCCGGGCTAGCGGGAGAACAGATACGCAGTATTTT.